This record looks at one T cell receptor (beta chain) sequence and its context. This sample is drawn from a study of blood T cell repertoires in COVID-19. Libraries were prepared by immunoSEQ multiplex PCR; TCRdb keeps only in-frame clonotypes and omits some of them. The sample includes 430,000 or so clones, roughly 88% of them seen just once. Participants were aged roughly 18 to 89 years from roughly 25 US areas. The germline CDR1 and CDR2 sequences are LNHDA and SQIVND (reference sequence). This CDR3 has 13 amino acids. V shed 3 bases and J shed 4 bases, with 7 bases lying between them. The specimen sequenced was PBMCs or T cells enriched from blood (not recorded which). The receptor was derived from a woman in her thirties or forties who had recovered from COVID-19. The V and J genes are TRBV19 and TRBJ2-4; a possible D gene is TRBD2 (6 bases). The CDR3 loop is CASSMGGKNIQYF. As DNA, the CDR3 is TGTGCCAGTAGTATGGGGGGTAAAAACATTCAGTACTTC. Complete variable domain (other parts from reference TRBV19 and TRBJ2-4): DGGITQSPKYLFRKEGQNVTLSCEQNLNHDAMYWYRQDPGQGLRLIYYSQIVNDFQKGDIAEGYSVSREKKESFPLTVTSAQKNPTAFYLCASSMGGKNIQYFGAGTRLSVL.